These 30 T cell receptor beta chains were sequenced from one sample in a study of Ad26.COV2.S vaccination and SARS-CoV-2 variants. Profiled with immunoSEQ multiplex PCR; TCRdb holds only in-frame clones, not every one. In the table there are around 380,000 clones, about 85% of which are singletons. Treatment meaning: 19 received Ad26.COV2.S at low or high dose, single or two shots; five or six received placebo; per-sample allocation not given. Day 63 after the first injection of vaccine or placebo was the sampling time. This specimen was peripheral blood, taken in a trial of Ad26.COV2.S vaccine versus placebo. The receptors come from a person aged 18 to 65 who received the Ad26.COV2.S COVID-19 vaccine or a placebo.

CDR3 sequence reads: CASSLERQSSGNTIYF. For the CDR3, the DNA is TGTGCCAGCAGCTTAGAGCGGCAAAGCTCTGGAAACACCATATATTTT. This chain links TRBV7-6 with TRBJ1-3; no reliable D call. Germline values: CDR1 SGHVS, CDR2 FNYEAQ. The CDR3 runs to 16 residues. The germline V and J ends were trimmed by 1 base and 0 bases, with 10 bases remaining between them.

The chain uses TRBV19 and TRBJ2-2; D not resolved. Trimming removed 5 bases from V and 4 bases from J, with 14 bases in between. The CDR3 loop spans 15 amino acids. From germline, CDR1 is LNHDA and CDR2 SQIVND (reference sequence). CDR3 sequence (DNA): TGTGCCAGTAGTTCCCGCCTGCGTGGCACCGGGGAGCTGTTTTTT. Translating it yields CASSSRLRGTGELFF.

The chain joins TRBV7-7 to TRBJ2-1, with 10 bases aligning to TRBD1. This CDR3 is 13 amino acids long. Germline V CDR1 and CDR2: SSHAT, FNYEAQ (reference sequence). J lost 7 bases, V lost 5 bases, and 2 bases had no gene match. CDR3: CASSVDRGNEQFF. CDR3 sequence (DNA): TGTGCCAGCAGCGTGGACAGGGGGAATGAGCAGTTCTTC.

The chain's CDR3 is CASSLDGATNEKLFF. The CDR3, as DNA: TGTGCCAGCAGTCTCGACGGCGCAACTAATGAAAAACTGTTTTTT. The V gene is TRBV2, the J gene TRBJ1-4; D gene ambiguous. Trimming left V 5 bases short and J 0 bases short, with 10 bases between. This CDR3 is 15 amino acids long. Germline CDR1 reads SNHLY; CDR2 reads FYNNEI. The variable domain in full, with the rest retrieved from reference TRBV2 and TRBJ1-4, is EPEVTQTPSHQVTQMGQEVILRCVPISNHLYFYWYRQILGQKVEFLVSFYNNEISEKSEIFDDQFSVERPDGSNFTLKIRSTKLEDSAMYFCASSLDGATNEKLFFGSGTQLSVL.

V and J are TRBV5-1 and TRBJ2-3; D not resolved. V dropped 0 bases and J dropped 5 bases, with 1 base sitting between them. The CDR3 has 11 residues. CDR1 is SGHRS and CDR2 is YFSETQ in the germline V gene. The CDR3 region is CASSLEDTQYF. CDR3 nucleotides: TGCGCCAGCAGCTTGGAAGATACGCAGTATTTT.

This chain uses TRBV24-1 with TRBJ2-5, with 10 bases fitting TRBD1. Germline V CDR1 and CDR2: KGHDR, SFDVKD. The CDR3 consists of 14 residues. Losses at the gene ends were 6 bases for V and 3 bases for J; bases not matched to a gene: 3. For the CDR3, the DNA is TGTGCCACCAGTAGGACAGGGGGAGAAGAGACCCAGTACTTC. Translating it yields CATSRTGGEETQYF.

The rearrangement uses TRBV9 and TRBJ2-2; D not resolved. The germline gives CDR1 SGDLS, CDR2 YYNGEE. V gave up 4 bases and J gave up 6 bases, with 10 bases separating them. This CDR3 spans 13 amino acids. CDR3 nucleotides: TGTGCCAGCAGCCTCACTGCCTCCGGGGAGCTGTTTTTT. Translated, it gives CASSLTASGELFF. Combining the CDR3 with reference TRBV9 and TRBJ2-2 gives the whole variable domain DSGVTQTPKHLITATGQRVTLRCSPRSGDLSVYWYQQSLDQGLQFLIQYYNGEERAKGNILERFSAQQFPDLHSELNLSSLELGDSALYFCASSLTASGELFFGEGSRLTVL.

The chain uses TRBV6-6 and TRBJ1-6, with 8 bases matching TRBD1. CDR3 length: 16 residues. V gave up 4 bases and J gave up 6 bases; unmatched junction bases: 8. Germline loops: CDR1 MNHNY, CDR2 SVGAGI (reference sequence). The CDR3 nucleotides are TGTGCCAGCAGTTTCGTTGGGACAGGTCGTAATTCACCCCTCCACTTT. It translates to CASSFVGTGRNSPLHF.

This clone was seen just once. J is TRBJ2-7 and V is TRBV28; D might be TRBD1 (5 bases). The CDR3 consists of 14 residues. Germline CDR1 is MDHEN and CDR2 is SYDVKM. V lost 6 bases to trimming and J lost 2 bases, with 14 bases between them. The CDR3 coding sequence is TGTGCCAGCAGGCCACCAGACAGACCCTACGAGCAGTACTTC. Translation gives CASRPPDRPYEQYF.

The genes are TRBV7-9 and TRBJ1-2; a weak D match, TRBD1 (5 bases). The CDR3 extends over 14 amino acids. Germline values: CDR1 SEHNR, CDR2 FQNEAQ (reference sequence). V lost 5 bases and J lost 8, with 18 bases in between. CDR3: CASSPPVGGWGYTF. CDR3 nucleotide sequence: TGTGCCAGCAGCCCACCAGTTGGGGGATGGGGCTACACCTTC.

This clone was observed once. The rearrangement links TRBV29-1 to TRBJ1-1, with D perhaps matching TRBD1 (6 bases). CDR3 length equals 14 residues. Germline lookup yields CDR1 SQVTM and CDR2 ANQGSEA. For the CDR3, the DNA is TGCACCCTTGTCATCAGGGGAGCGAACACTGAAGCTTTCTTT. Translation gives CTLVIRGANTEAFF. The full variable domain, rest sourced from reference TRBV29-1 and TRBJ1-1, is SAVISQKPSRDICQRGTSLTIQCQVDSQVTMMFWYRQQPGQSLTLIATANQGSEATYESGFVIDKFPISRPNLTFSTLTVSNMSPEDSSIYLCTLVIRGANTEAFFGQGTRLTVV.

The chain employs TRBV19 and TRBJ2-7, with D unclear. Germline assignment: CDR1 LNHDA and CDR2 SQIVND (reference sequence). The V end lost 6 bases, the J end lost 3 bases, and 6 bases lay between the germline ends. The CDR3 consists of 11 residues. CDR3 sequence: CASRSGYEQYF. The CDR3 region has the DNA TGTGCCAGTAGGTCAGGCTACGAGCAGTACTTC. The full variable domain, its missing parts supplied by reference TRBV19 and TRBJ2-7, is DGGITQSPKYLFRKEGQNVTLSCEQNLNHDAMYWYRQDPGQGLRLIYYSQIVNDFQKGDIAEGYSVSREKKESFPLTVTSAQKNPTAFYLCASRSGYEQYFGPGTRLTVT.

The chain employs TRBV3-1 (or the pseudogene TRBV3-2) and TRBJ2-5; the D is unclear. Germline values: CDR1 LGHDT, CDR2 YNNKEL (reference sequence). Trimming pared 5 bases from V and 5 bases from J, leaving 9 bases between. The CDR3 runs 12 residues. The CDR3 coding sequence is TGTGCCAGCAGCATTAGTGGGGAGACCCAGTACTTC. It is translated as CASSISGETQYF.

CDR3: CASSGGTVSSDTQYF. CDR3 DNA sequence: TGTGCCAGCAGTGGTGGGACAGTATCATCAGATACGCAGTATTTT. The rearrangement uses TRBV2 and TRBJ2-3, with 7 positions matching TRBD1. Germline values: CDR1 SNHLY, CDR2 FYNNEI. The CDR3 has 15 residues. V was clipped by 4 bases and J by 4 bases; unmatched bases: 8.

The chain is built from TRBV7-8 and TRBJ1-5, with D hard to call. V shed 5 bases and J shed 6 bases, with 8 bases lying between them. This CDR3 contains 12 residues. Germline CDR1 is SGHVS and CDR2 is FQNEAQ. CDR3 coding DNA: TGTGCCAGCAGCAACCTTTTTCAGCCCCAGCATTTT. Protein sequence: CASSNLFQPQHF.

This chain joins TRBV24-1 and TRBJ1-4; TRBD1 is a possible D gene (6 bases). The V end lost 4 bases, the J end lost 3 bases, and 11 bases lay between the germline ends. The CDR3 totals 15 residues. Germline values: CDR1 KGHDR, CDR2 SFDVKD. CDR3 in DNA: TGTGCCACCAGTGACCCGACAGGCCCTAATGAAAAACTGTTTTTT. It encodes CATSDPTGPNEKLFF.

The V and J genes are TRBV7-9 and TRBJ2-2; D gene uncertain. CDR3 length: 13 residues. The germline V gene encodes CDR1 SEHNR and CDR2 FQNEAQ (reference sequence). Deletions cut 2 bases from V and 4 bases from J, with 5 bases between. DNA for the CDR3: TGTGCCAGCAGCTTAACTGTCACCGGGGAGCTGTTTTTT. Protein sequence: CASSLTVTGELFF.

The chain combines TRBV12-3 or TRBV12-4 with TRBJ1-5, with a tentative D call TRBD1 (6 bases). The CDR3 sequence is 13 residues long. V lost 6 bases and J 5 bases, leaving 11 bases between the germline ends. CDR3 residues: CASSPGEYQPQHF. The CDR3 nucleotides are TGTGCCAGCAGCCCAGGGGAGTATCAGCCCCAGCATTTT.

As to this clone: One end of the junction is discordant with germline, which a read error may explain. The rearrangement joins TRBV29-1 to TRBJ2-7, with 7 bases lining up with TRBD1. Germline V gives CDR1 SQVTM, CDR2 ANQGSEA. CDR3 length equals 13 residues. The CDR3: CSVIGTEFYAQYF. In DNA form, the CDR3 reads TGCAGCGTCATCGGGACAGAGTTTTACGCGCAGTACTTC.

The CDR3: CASSFGGAQPQHF. Here the CDR3 DNA reads TGTGCCAGCAGTTTCGGGGGAGCCCAGCCCCAGCATTTT. The chain recombines TRBV27 with TRBJ1-5, with D possibly matching TRBD1 (5 bases). Germline V gene sequence: CDR1 MNHEY, CDR2 SMNVEV (reference sequence). The V gene lost 3 bases and the J gene lost 7 bases, with 10 bases spanning the gap. The CDR3 sequence is 13 residues long.

The rearrangement uses TRBV9 and TRBJ2-1, with 11 bases matching TRBD2. The germline V gene encodes CDR1 SGDLS and CDR2 YYNGEE. The CDR3 runs to 18 residues. Trimming cost V 1 base and J 7 bases; bases outside gene matches: 13. The CDR3 sequence is CASSVFPGPIAGGNEQFF. DNA of the CDR3: TGTGCCAGCAGCGTATTCCCCGGCCCAATAGCGGGGGGGAATGAGCAGTTCTTC.

This chain joins TRBV10-3 and TRBJ2-7; 10 nucleotides line up with TRBD1. V shed 10 bases, J shed 4 bases, and the junction held 10 bases outside the gene matches. Germline CDR1 reads ENHRY; CDR2 reads SYGVKD. CDR3 length: 14 residues. CDR3 sequence (DNA): TGTGCCACAACGCCGGGACAGGGGAAATACGAGCAGTACTTC. Its translation: CATTPGQGKYEQYF.

The rearrangement joins TRBV2 to TRBJ1-2; 7 nucleotides line up with TRBD1. The CDR3 has 14 amino acids. Trimming took 6 bases from V and 7 from J; bases not matched to a gene: 11. Germline lookup yields CDR1 SNHLY and CDR2 FYNNEI. The CDR3 loop reads CASSTDRVWGGYTF. Written as DNA, the CDR3 is TGTGCCAGCAGCACCGACAGGGTGTGGGGTGGCTACACCTTC.

This clone came up once. The chain employs TRBV27 and TRBJ2-3; D may match TRBD1 or TRBD2 (7 bases each). Trimming shortened V by 6 bases and J by 4 bases, and 20 bases separated the two germline ends. The V gene's germline CDR1 is MNHEY and CDR2 SMNVEV (reference sequence). The CDR3 is made up of 16 amino acids. CDR3 sequence: CASSLIRGGLSDTQYF. The CDR3 coding sequence is TGTGCCAGCAGCTTAATCAGGGGGGGCCTCTCAGATACGCAGTATTTT.

CDR3 loop: CASSQDNAASGGDEQFF. The CDR3 DNA reads TGCGCCAGCAGCCAAGATAACGCGGCTAGCGGGGGGGATGAGCAGTTCTTC. J is TRBJ2-1 and V is TRBV4-1, with TRBD2 matching over 12 bases. Germline CDR1 and CDR2: MGHRA and YSYEKL. The CDR3 spans 17 residues. V was clipped by 0 bases and J by 8 bases; unmatched bases: 8.

The gene calls are TRBV4-2 and TRBJ2-1; the D is unclear. V was clipped by 0 bases and J by 0 bases, with 12 bases between them. Germline V gene data show CDR1 as LGHNA and CDR2 as YNFKEQ. The CDR3 totals 17 residues. The CDR3 spells CASSQESIHYSYNEQFF. DNA for the CDR3: TGTGCCAGCAGCCAAGAATCGATACACTACTCCTACAATGAGCAGTTCTTC.

The V call is TRBV5-4, the J call TRBJ1-2, with a tentative D call TRBD1 (6 bases). The V end was cut by 1 base, the J end by 8 bases, with 18 bases between. Germline-derived CDR1 and CDR2 are SGHNT and YYREEE (reference sequence). CDR3 length: 15 residues. The chain's CDR3 is CASSLNRQDLRGYTF. CDR3 coding DNA: TGTGCCAGCAGCTTGAACCGACAGGATCTGAGAGGCTACACCTTC.

The rearrangement uses TRBV6-5 and TRBJ2-3; the D gene is possibly TRBD1 (6 bases). Germline V gives CDR1 MNHEY, CDR2 SVGAGI. The CDR3 is 14 residues long. V lost 6 bases and J 0 bases, leaving 10 bases between the germline ends. CDR3 DNA sequence: TGTGCCAGCAGGGGACAACTTAGCACAGATACGCAGTATTTT. It encodes CASRGQLSTDTQYF.

The chain links TRBV7-6 to TRBJ2-1; no clear D. The V end lost 4 bases, the J end lost 7 bases, and 8 bases lay between the germline ends. The CDR3 length is 12 residues. In germline, CDR1 is SGHVS, CDR2 FNYEAQ. The CDR3 region is CASSSVGNEQFF. In DNA, the CDR3 is TGTGCCAGCAGCTCGGTGGGAAATGAGCAGTTCTTC.

The chain combines TRBV6-2 or TRBV6-3 with TRBJ1-4, with D maybe TRBD1 (6 bases). V was clipped by 5 bases and J by 5 bases, with 12 bases between them. The CDR3 is 14 amino acids. The germline V gene has CDR1 MNHEY and CDR2 SVGEGT. This CDR3 is CASSQTRGNEKLFF. In DNA form, the CDR3 reads TGTGCCAGCAGTCAGACGAGGGGGAATGAAAAACTGTTTTTT.